This TCR beta chain was documented in a study of cytomegalovirus exposure and HLA in healthy donors. Points from the study as a whole: In a later analysis, V- and J-gene trimming of beta chains associated with a DCLRE1C missense variant, replicated independently. Investigators reported approximately 170 TCR beta chains as tied to cytomegalovirus.

At collection, donors were nominally healthy, but unrecorded immune exposures were probable. Germline assignment: CDR1 MNHNY and CDR2 SVGAGI (reference sequence). This CDR3 is built from 15 residues. V was clipped by 5 bases and J by 4 bases; unmatched bases: 7. The PCR made use of 60 Vbeta and 13 Jbeta primers. Only in-frame clones appear in the TCRdb table, and some are missing; sequencing was by immunoSEQ multiplex PCR. The sample table sets out over 100,000 clones. Concerning this clone itself: Its antigen is currently unknown.

Material: PBMCs. The receptor's source is a man between 18 and 29 years old in good health and CMV-seronegative. The chain joins TRBV6-6 to TRBJ2-5; TRBD1 matches at 10 bases. CDR3 region: CASSSRDRGVETQYF. The CDR3 DNA is TGTGCCAGCAGTAGCCGGGACAGGGGTGTAGAGACCCAGTACTTC.